These 24 T cell receptor beta chains were sequenced from one sample in a study of patients and donors after allogeneic stem cell transplantation. One entry per CDR3 protein results from TCRdb running MiXCR on the RT-PCR reads. Counted here are 390,000 or so distinct CDR3 sequences, around 16% occurring once; the ten biggest clones make up around 6.8%. The specimen was blood, either unsorted or a sorted T cell fraction (not recorded which). The receptors come from a human donor who was either an allogeneic HSCT recipient or a stem cell or donor lymphocyte infusion donor (not recorded which). It is not recorded whose cells these are; they may come from a transplant donor.

The chain links TRBV6-2 or TRBV6-3 to TRBJ1-1; D possibly corresponds to TRBD1 (5 bases). This CDR3 comprises 13 residues. Germline assignment: CDR1 MNHEY and CDR2 SVGEGT. Deletions cut 5 bases from V and 1 base from J, with 8 bases between. The CDR3 region is CASSHGQNTEAFF. The CDR3 DNA follows: TGTGCCAGCAGTCACGGACAGAACACTGAAGCTTTCTTT.

This clonotype has a handful of counts. The CDR3 region has the DNA TGTGCCAGCAGTTACTCGAAGGGGACAGGGAAGACTGAAGCTTTCTTT. Its translation is CASSYSKGTGKTEAFF. This chain links TRBV6-5 with TRBJ1-1; 9 bases agree with TRBD1. V lost 0 bases and J lost 5; bases outside the gene matches: 7. CDR3 length: 16 amino acids. CDR1 is MNHEY, CDR2 SVGAGI, per germline.

This chain joins TRBV28 and TRBJ2-7, with D tentatively TRBD2 (6 bases). CDR1 is MDHEN and CDR2 is SYDVKM in the germline V gene. The CDR3 contains 13 residues. V lost 5 bases, J lost 6 bases, and 14 bases lay in between. The chain's CDR3 is CASSRGNRFEQYF. DNA of the CDR3: TGTGCCAGCAGTCGGGGGAATAGGTTCGAGCAGTACTTC.

The V gene is TRBV29-1, the J gene TRBJ1-2; TRBD1 matches 8 bases. V lost 3 bases and J lost 4; bases outside the gene matches: 13. Germline assignment: CDR1 SQVTM and CDR2 ANQGSEA. This CDR3 has 16 amino acids. The CDR3 region has the DNA TGCAGCGTTGATGGCTGGACAGGGTATCCCCTCTATGGCTACACCTTC. It is translated as CSVDGWTGYPLYGYTF. The whole variable domain, filled in from reference TRBV29-1 and TRBJ1-2, reads SAVISQKPSRDICQRGTSLTIQCQVDSQVTMMFWYRQQPGQSLTLIATANQGSEATYESGFVIDKFPISRPNLTFSTLTVSNMSPEDSSIYLCSVDGWTGYPLYGYTFGSGTRLTVV.

This clonotype has a handful of counts. The chain couples TRBV12-3 or TRBV12-4 to TRBJ2-7; 11 nucleotides agree with TRBD2. The junction had 3 bases not matched to a gene; V was cut back by 0 bases and J by 5 bases. CDR3 size: 15 residues. This CDR3 is CASSLALAGGNEQYF. CDR3 bases: TGTGCCAGCAGTTTAGCTCTAGCGGGGGGAAACGAGCAGTACTTC.

A single count supports this clonotype. The genes are TRBV9 and TRBJ2-2; 11 nucleotides agree with TRBD2. Per germline, CDR1 SGDLS and CDR2 YYNGEE. This CDR3 has 16 residues. The trim removed 3 bases at V and 4 bases at J, leaving 5 bases unmatched. The CDR3 loop reads CASSDLAGGSTGELFF. The CDR3, as DNA: TGTGCCAGCAGCGACTTAGCGGGAGGGTCCACCGGGGAGCTGTTTTTT.

The J gene is TRBJ1-2, the V gene TRBV20-1; D ambiguous. Germline V lookup: CDR1 DFQATT, CDR2 SNEGSKA (reference sequence). CDR3 length: 14 residues. With 3 bases removed from V and 2 bases from J, the gap between germline ends came to 13 bases. The CDR3 DNA follows: TGCAGTGCTAGTATAGAGAGCCTGAACTATGGCTACACCTTC. Protein: CSASIESLNYGYTF.

This clonotype was counted a few times. The V gene is TRBV12-3 or TRBV12-4, the J gene TRBJ2-3, with D possibly matching TRBD1 (6 bases). CDR3 length: 14 residues. V lost 7 bases and J 2 bases, leaving 13 bases between the germline ends. The CDR3 DNA reads as TGTGCCAGCATAGACAGGCTATACACAGATACGCAGTATTTT. Encoded protein: CASIDRLYTDTQYF.

This clonotype came up a few times. V and J are TRBV19 and TRBJ2-1, with D perhaps assigned TRBD1 or TRBD2 (6 bases each). This CDR3 region has 11 residues. In germline, CDR1 is LNHDA, CDR2 SQIVND (reference sequence). The V and J ends lost 10 bases and 12 bases respectively, with 16 bases between them. The chain's CDR3 is CATLGGSGQFF. DNA for the CDR3: TGTGCCACCCTGGGGGGCTCCGGGCAGTTCTTC.

This clonotype occurred many times. The chain uses TRBV24-1 and TRBJ1-2; 7 positions match TRBD1. The CDR3 extends over 14 amino acids. V dropped 4 bases and J dropped 3; count of bases not matched to a gene: 4. From germline, CDR1 is KGHDR and CDR2 SFDVKD. The CDR3 spells CATSDRDSYYGYTF. In DNA form, the CDR3 reads TGTGCCACCAGTGACCGGGACAGCTACTATGGCTACACCTTC.

The chain couples TRBV5-6 to TRBJ1-5; D remains ambiguous. The CDR3 length is 15 residues. Germline V CDR1 and CDR2: SGHDT, YYEEEE. Trimming stripped 2 bases from V and 3 bases from J, with 12 bases between. Here the CDR3 DNA reads TGTGCCAGCAGCTTATCGGCAGCCCTCAATCAGCCCCAGCATTTT. Translation gives CASSLSAALNQPQHF.

This clonotype has a count of ten or more. This rearrangement joins TRBV12-3 or TRBV12-4 to TRBJ1-1; 12 bases are a match to TRBD1. The CDR3 loop spans 13 amino acids. With 5 bases clipped from V and 11 bases from J, the junction kept 6 bases outside the gene matches. CDR3 nucleotides: TGTGCCAGCAGTCGCCGGGACAGGGGGCATGCTTTCTTT. Translating it yields CASSRRDRGHAFF.

V is TRBV7-2 and J is TRBJ2-1, with 9 bases aligning to TRBD2. CDR3 size: 16 residues. The germline gives CDR1 SGHTA, CDR2 FQGNSA. V was clipped by 5 bases and J by 3 bases; unmatched bases: 8. The CDR3 region is CASSMRPSGDYNEQFF. The DNA of the CDR3 is TGTGCCAGCAGCATGCGGCCTAGCGGGGACTACAATGAGCAGTTCTTC.

This clonotype has a count of ten or more. The rearrangement uses TRBV7-9 and TRBJ2-7; the D call may be TRBD1 or TRBD2 (5 bases each). There are 15 residues in the CDR3. Germline CDR1 and CDR2: SEHNR and FQNEAQ (reference sequence). V was trimmed by 0 bases and J by 6 bases, leaving 15 bases between them. Here the CDR3 DNA reads TGTGCCAGCAGCTTAGCGACTGGGGGTGGGGTCGAGCAGTACTTC. Residues: CASSLATGGGVEQYF.

This clonotype was counted ten times or more. The genes are TRBV12-3 or TRBV12-4 and TRBJ1-1; D might be TRBD1 (6 bases). V lost 6 bases and J 10 bases, leaving 15 bases between the germline ends. The CDR3 runs to 12 residues. CDR3 in amino acids: CASSSLGATAFF. Written as DNA, the CDR3 is TGTGCCAGCAGCTCATTGGGGGCGACAGCTTTCTTT.

This clonotype has only a few counts. The chain uses TRBV5-1 and TRBJ2-3, with D maybe TRBD1 (6 bases). V was pared by 0 bases and J by 2 bases, with 13 bases between. The germline CDR1 and CDR2 sequences are SGHRS and YFSETQ. The CDR3 length is 16 residues. CDR3 sequence reads: CASSLVPGTTTDTQYF. The CDR3 nucleotides read TGCGCCAGCAGCTTGGTGCCCGGGACAACCACAGATACGCAGTATTTT.

This chain links TRBV19 with TRBJ2-7, with TRBD1 matching 12 bases. The length of the CDR3 is 15 residues. Losses at the gene ends were 5 bases for V and 5 bases for J; bases not matched to a gene: 7. Germline lookup yields CDR1 LNHDA and CDR2 SQIVND (reference sequence). CDR3 in amino acids: CASSGAGTGGNEQYF. The CDR3 nucleotides read TGTGCCAGTAGTGGGGCCGGGACAGGGGGCAACGAGCAGTACTTC. Full variable domain (remainder filled in from reference TRBV19 and TRBJ2-7): DGGITQSPKYLFRKEGQNVTLSCEQNLNHDAMYWYRQDPGQGLRLIYYSQIVNDFQKGDIAEGYSVSREKKESFPLTVTSAQKNPTAFYLCASSGAGTGGNEQYFGPGTRLTVT.

In this sample, this clonotype turned up many times. This rearrangement joins TRBV18 to TRBJ2-3, with TRBD1 matching over 9 bases. Losses at the gene ends were 3 bases for V and 4 bases for J; bases not matched to a gene: 2. Germline assignment: CDR1 KGHSH and CDR2 LQKENI. The CDR3 extends over 14 amino acids. CDR3 loop: CASSPGTGPDTQYF. The CDR3 DNA sequence: TGTGCCAGCTCACCGGGGACAGGGCCAGATACGCAGTATTTT.

V gene TRBV5-1 combines with J gene TRBJ2-7, with D hard to call. The germline gives CDR1 SGHRS, CDR2 YFSETQ. The V end was cut by 2 bases, the J end by 0 bases, with 6 bases between. This CDR3 has 13 residues. The CDR3, as DNA: TGCGCCAGCAGCTTTTCCTACTCCTACGAGCAGTACTTC. Translation: CASSFSYSYEQYF.

This clonotype was recorded many times. The genes are TRBV5-1 and TRBJ1-2, with D hard to call. Germline V CDR1 and CDR2: SGHRS, YFSETQ. Trimming removed 2 bases from V and 3 bases from J, with 8 bases in between. This CDR3 contains 13 residues. The CDR3 spells CASSFRTYYGYTF. Written as DNA, the CDR3 is TGCGCCAGCAGCTTTCGGACCTACTATGGCTACACCTTC. Complete variable domain (other parts from reference TRBV5-1 and TRBJ1-2): KAGVTQTPRYLIKTRGQQVTLSCSPISGHRSVSWYQQTPGQGLQFLFEYFSETQRNKGNFPGRFSGRQFSNSRSEMNVSTLELGDSALYLCASSFRTYYGYTFGSGTRLTVV.

This clonotype was detected ten times or more. The V gene is TRBV24-1, the J gene TRBJ2-2; 9 nucleotides agree with TRBD2. V shed 8 bases, J shed 9 bases, and the junction held 9 bases outside the gene matches. The CDR3 has 14 residues. Germline CDR1 and CDR2: KGHDR and SFDVKD. The CDR3 coding sequence is TGTGCCACCAAGGGGACTAGCCCCTCTTGGGAGCTGTTTTTT. It yields the protein CATKGTSPSWELFF.

This clonotype was seen a handful of times. The rearrangement joins TRBV7-8 to TRBJ2-3; D may be TRBD2 (6 bases). Germline-derived CDR1 and CDR2 are SGHVS and FQNEAQ. The V gene lost 1 base and the J gene lost 14 bases, with 13 bases spanning the gap. The CDR3 has 12 residues. CDR3 sequence: CASSLGSGLRYF. The CDR3 DNA is TGTGCCAGCAGCTTAGGCTCGGGACTCCGGTATTTT.

This clonotype appeared a few times. This rearrangement joins TRBV4-1 to TRBJ2-5; tentative D call: TRBD1 (6 bases). V lost 5 bases, J lost 1 base, and 14 bases lay in between. This CDR3 contains 15 residues. Looked up from germline, CDR1 is MGHRA and CDR2 is YSYEKL. CDR3 DNA sequence: TGCGCCAGCAGCGCTCCCGGGACACTCCAAGAGACCCAGTACTTC. This translates into CASSAPGTLQETQYF.

The V and J genes are TRBV3-1 and TRBJ2-5, with 7 bases that match TRBD1. This CDR3 spans 17 amino acids. Trimming removed 1 base from V and 4 bases from J; junction bases left unmatched: 12. CDR1 LGHDT and CDR2 YNNKEL come from the germline V gene (reference sequence). The CDR3 loop reads CASSQGRQGLSSETQYF. The CDR3 nucleotides read TGTGCCAGCAGCCAAGGGCGACAGGGATTGAGTTCAGAGACCCAGTACTTC.